The T cell receptor beta chain under discussion was sequenced for a study of shared T cell receptors in the human thymus. Trimming pared 4 bases from V and 4 bases from J, leaving 11 bases between. The CDR3 runs 13 residues. Germline V gives CDR1 SGHNT, CDR2 YENEEA. Only in-frame clones appear in the TCRdb table, and some are missing; sequencing was by immunoSEQ multiplex PCR. The data show about 660,000 clones, with 88% seen just once and 0.0095% to 0.013% held by the top ten. The same sample was also used in a study of human thymus T cells.

Input material: thymocytes. This chain joins TRBV11-3 and TRBJ2-7; possible D gene TRBD2, 5 bases. The clonotype originates from a boy less than two years old with a congenital heart defect. The CDR3 region has the DNA TGTGCCAGCAGCTATCAGAAGCGGTACGAGCAGTACTTC. It is translated as CASSYQKRYEQYF.